This note documents a single TCR beta chain sequence. The data were obtained in a study of T cell changes during pregnancy in multiple sclerosis. Libraries were prepared by immunoSEQ multiplex PCR; TCRdb keeps only in-frame clonotypes and omits some of them. This sample has about 45,000 clones, with roughly 91% found just once. This TCR came from a female donor with multiple sclerosis, enrolled in a pregnancy study. The sequences come from CD4+ T cells from peripheral blood mononuclear cells, collected in the first trimester of pregnancy.

CDR3 bases: TGTGCCAGCAGCTTAGCACGGGTCTTCTCCTACAATGAGCAGTTCTTC. Translating gives CASSLARVFSYNEQFF. The chain links TRBV7-8 to TRBJ2-1, with no clear D. CDR3 size: 16 residues. In germline, CDR1 is SGHVS, CDR2 FQNEAQ. V was cut by 0 bases and J by 0 bases, with 9 bases left in between.